A single sample is the source of the 5 T cell receptor beta chains below, sequenced in a study of blood T cell repertoires in COVID-19 (dated by TCRdb to the early 2020s). Library method: the immunoSEQ multiplex PCR assay. TCRdb mirrors the immuneACCESS table, restricted to in-frame sequences. Some clones are absent from its copies; in checked studies, under half trace to an unresolved V gene, and the reason for the others is unknown. Across this sample there are tens of thousands of clones, with roughly 86% seen only once. The ten largest clones add up to 3% of the sample. Sequencing was carried out using peripheral blood. All receptors derive from a man aged 45-60 years with active COVID-19.

This sequence joins TRBV19 and TRBJ1-5; no definite D call. V lost 3 bases, J lost 7 bases, and 10 bases lay in between. This CDR3 has 13 amino acids. CDR1 and CDR2 from the germline V gene are LNHDA and SQIVND (reference sequence). The DNA for the CDR3 is TGTGCCAGTAGTATGGCCCGATACCAGCCCCAGCATTTT. The encoded protein is CASSMARYQPQHF. The whole variable domain, filled in from reference TRBV19 and TRBJ1-5, reads DGGITQSPKYLFRKEGQNVTLSCEQNLNHDAMYWYRQDPGQGLRLIYYSQIVNDFQKGDIAEGYSVSREKKESFPLTVTSAQKNPTAFYLCASSMARYQPQHFGDGTRLSIL.

This chain's CDR3 is CASSLASGTGTDTQYF. CDR3 sequence (DNA): TGTGCCAGCAGCTTGGCTAGCGGGACCGGCACAGATACGCAGTATTTT. V and J are TRBV7-3 and TRBJ2-3, with 9 bases aligning to TRBD2. Germline lookup yields CDR1 SGHTA and CDR2 FQGTGA. The CDR3 extends over 16 amino acids. The V segment lost 3 bases and the J segment 1 base; nucleotides outside the gene matches: 5.

CDR3 sequence (DNA): TGCGCCAGCAGCCAAGGACAGGGGGGCCACTATGGCTACACCTTC. The encoded protein is CASSQGQGGHYGYTF. The chain combines TRBV4-3 with TRBJ1-2; TRBD1 matches 9 bases. The CDR3 runs 15 residues. CDR1 is LGHNA and CDR2 is YSLEER in the germline V gene. The J segment lost 3 bases and the V segment lost 1 base, leaving 3 bases of the junction unmatched.

This clone was observed a handful of times. In DNA, the CDR3 is TGTGCCAGCTCACCCCTTTTAGGGGGTGCGGATGGCTACACCTTC. This translates into CASSPLLGGADGYTF. The chain links TRBV18 to TRBJ1-2; TRBD1 might be the D (6 bases). Trimming cost V 3 bases and J 6 bases, with 17 bases left between them. This CDR3 region has 15 residues. In germline, CDR1 is KGHSH, CDR2 LQKENI. Filled out from reference TRBV18 and TRBJ1-2, the complete variable domain reads NAGVMQNPRHLVRRRGQEARLRCSPMKGHSHVYWYRQLPEEGLKFMVYLQKENIIDESGMPKERFSAEFPKEGPSILRIQQVVRGDSAAYFCASSPLLGGADGYTFGSGTRLTVV.

The chain is built from TRBV27 and TRBJ2-1; TRBD2 is a possible D gene (5 bases). The CDR3 has 14 residues. The germline V gene encodes CDR1 MNHEY and CDR2 SMNVEV (reference sequence). V shed 6 bases and J shed 8 bases, with 17 bases lying between them. The CDR3 region has the DNA TGTGCCAGCAGCCCCGGACTCGGGGTTTATGAGCAGTTCTTC. Its protein product is CASSPGLGVYEQFF.